Shown below are 4 T cell receptor beta chains from a single sample sequenced in a study of PD-L1 blockade in urothelial cancer. TCRdb's table, derived via immunoSEQ multiplex PCR, lists solely in-frame clones and lacks some. The sample carries tens of thousands of clones, roughly 80% recorded once. Source: PBMCs, taken around atezolizumab (anti-PD-L1) treatment. Receptor source: a man between 70 and 80 years old with urothelial cancer.

V and J are TRBV4-3 and TRBJ2-5; the match to TRBD2 covers 11 bases. Trimming removed 0 bases from V and 1 base from J; junction bases left unmatched: 7. This CDR3 contains 18 residues. Per the germline V gene, CDR1 is LGHNA and CDR2 is YSLEER. The chain's CDR3 is CASSQDLGTSGGQETQYF. The CDR3 bases are TGCGCCAGCAGCCAAGACCTAGGCACTAGCGGGGGCCAAGAGACCCAGTACTTC.

This sequence joins TRBV19 and TRBJ1-1; TRBD1 is a possible D gene (5 bases). CDR1 LNHDA and CDR2 SQIVND come from the germline V gene (reference sequence). This CDR3 spans 16 amino acids. Deletions cut 3 bases from V and 4 bases from J, with 18 bases between. CDR3 protein: CASSIPTVGSGTEAFF. The CDR3 coding sequence is TGTGCCAGTAGTATCCCGACAGTCGGGTCGGGCACTGAAGCTTTCTTT.

The CDR3 nucleotides are TGTGCCAGTAGTAGGGACAGGATTTCCTACGAGCAGTACTTC. This sequence encodes CASSRDRISYEQYF. J is TRBJ2-7 and V is TRBV19; 8 bases line up with TRBD1. The CDR3 covers 14 residues. J lost 1 base, V lost 4 bases, and 3 bases had no gene match. Germline CDR1 is LNHDA and CDR2 is SQIVND (reference sequence). Looking up the rest from reference TRBV19 and TRBJ2-7 gives the full variable domain: DGGITQSPKYLFRKEGQNVTLSCEQNLNHDAMYWYRQDPGQGLRLIYYSQIVNDFQKGDIAEGYSVSREKKESFPLTVTSAQKNPTAFYLCASSRDRISYEQYFGPGTRLTVT.

The rearrangement uses TRBV5-6 and TRBJ2-3; 9 bases are a match to TRBD1. CDR3 length equals 16 residues. Germline V gene sequence: CDR1 SGHDT, CDR2 YYEEEE. The V and J ends lost 0 bases and 1 base, in that order; junction bases with no gene match: 3. CDR3: CASSLGTGVGTDTQYF. The CDR3 region has the DNA TGTGCCAGCAGCTTGGGGACAGGGGTCGGCACAGATACGCAGTATTTT.